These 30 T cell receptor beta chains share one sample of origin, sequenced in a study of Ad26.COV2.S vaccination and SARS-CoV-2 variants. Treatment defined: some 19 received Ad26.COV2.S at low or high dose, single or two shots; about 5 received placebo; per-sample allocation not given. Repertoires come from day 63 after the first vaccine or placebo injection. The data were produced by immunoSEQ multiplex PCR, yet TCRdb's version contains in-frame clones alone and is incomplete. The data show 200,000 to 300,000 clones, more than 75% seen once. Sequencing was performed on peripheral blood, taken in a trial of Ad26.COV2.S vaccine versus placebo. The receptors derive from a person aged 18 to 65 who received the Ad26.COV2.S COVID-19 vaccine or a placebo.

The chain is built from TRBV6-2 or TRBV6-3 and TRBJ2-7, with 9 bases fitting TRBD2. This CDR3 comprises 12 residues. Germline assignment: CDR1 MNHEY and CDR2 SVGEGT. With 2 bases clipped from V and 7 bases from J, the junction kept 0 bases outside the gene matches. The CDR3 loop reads CASSYGLAEQYF. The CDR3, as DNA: TGTGCCAGCAGTTACGGACTAGCGGAGCAGTACTTC.

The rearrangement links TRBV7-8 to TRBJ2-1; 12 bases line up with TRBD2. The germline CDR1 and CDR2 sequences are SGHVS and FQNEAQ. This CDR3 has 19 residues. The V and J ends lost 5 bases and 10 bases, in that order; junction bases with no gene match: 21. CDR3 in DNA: TGTGCCAGCAGCGGCGGGCTAGCGGGAGGGCCTTCCCCACTCGGGGAGCAGTTCTTC. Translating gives CASSGGLAGGPSPLGEQFF.

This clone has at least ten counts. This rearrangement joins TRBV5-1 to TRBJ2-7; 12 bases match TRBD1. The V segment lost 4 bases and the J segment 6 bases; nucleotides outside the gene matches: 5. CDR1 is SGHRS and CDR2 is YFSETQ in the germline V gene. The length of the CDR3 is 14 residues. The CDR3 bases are TGCGCCAGCAGCGGGGGACAGGGGGCAAGCGAGCAGTACTTC. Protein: CASSGGQGASEQYF.

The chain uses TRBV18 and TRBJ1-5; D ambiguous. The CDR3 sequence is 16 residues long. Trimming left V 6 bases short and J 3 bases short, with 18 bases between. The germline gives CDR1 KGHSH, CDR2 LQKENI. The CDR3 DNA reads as TGTGCCAGCTCTACATCAGGTTTTGATACCAATCAGCCCCAGCATTTT. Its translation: CASSTSGFDTNQPQHF. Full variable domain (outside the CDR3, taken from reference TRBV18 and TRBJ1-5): NAGVMQNPRHLVRRRGQEARLRCSPMKGHSHVYWYRQLPEEGLKFMVYLQKENIIDESGMPKERFSAEFPKEGPSILRIQQVVRGDSAAYFCASSTSGFDTNQPQHFGDGTRLSIL.

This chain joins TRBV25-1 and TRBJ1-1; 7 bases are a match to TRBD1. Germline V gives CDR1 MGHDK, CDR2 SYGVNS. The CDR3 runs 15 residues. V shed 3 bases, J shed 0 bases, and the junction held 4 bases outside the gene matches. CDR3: CASSDSQGMNTEAFF. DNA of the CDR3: TGTGCCAGCAGTGACTCACAGGGGATGAACACTGAAGCTTTCTTT.

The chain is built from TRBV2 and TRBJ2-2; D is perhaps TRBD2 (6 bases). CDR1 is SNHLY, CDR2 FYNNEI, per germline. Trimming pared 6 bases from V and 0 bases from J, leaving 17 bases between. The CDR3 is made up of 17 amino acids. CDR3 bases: TGTGCCAGCAGCCGAAACTGGGGGGAGACGAACACCGGGGAGCTGTTTTTT. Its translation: CASSRNWGETNTGELFF.

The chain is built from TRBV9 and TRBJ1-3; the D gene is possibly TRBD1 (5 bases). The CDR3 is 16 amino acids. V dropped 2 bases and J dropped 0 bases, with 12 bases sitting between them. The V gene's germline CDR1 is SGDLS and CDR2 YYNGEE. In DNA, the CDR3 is TGTGCCAGCAGCGTCACTTGGGGGATCTCTGGAAACACCATATATTTT. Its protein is CASSVTWGISGNTIYF.

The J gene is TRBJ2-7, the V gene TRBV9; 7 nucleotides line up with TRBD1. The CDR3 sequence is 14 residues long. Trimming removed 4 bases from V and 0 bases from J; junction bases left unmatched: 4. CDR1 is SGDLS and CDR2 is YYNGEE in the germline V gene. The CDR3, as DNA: TGTGCCAGCAGCCCCGGGACAGTCTCCTACGAGCAGTACTTC. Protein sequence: CASSPGTVSYEQYF. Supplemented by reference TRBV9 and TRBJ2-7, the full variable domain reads DSGVTQTPKHLITATGQRVTLRCSPRSGDLSVYWYQQSLDQGLQFLIQYYNGEERAKGNILERFSAQQFPDLHSELNLSSLELGDSALYFCASSPGTVSYEQYFGPGTRLTVT.

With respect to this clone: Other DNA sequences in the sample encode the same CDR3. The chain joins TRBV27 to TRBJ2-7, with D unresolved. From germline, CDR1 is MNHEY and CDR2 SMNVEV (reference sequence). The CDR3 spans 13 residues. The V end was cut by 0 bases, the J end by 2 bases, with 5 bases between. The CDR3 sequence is CASSLSGAYEQYF. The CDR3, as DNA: TGTGCCAGCAGTTTATCAGGTGCCTACGAGCAGTACTTC.

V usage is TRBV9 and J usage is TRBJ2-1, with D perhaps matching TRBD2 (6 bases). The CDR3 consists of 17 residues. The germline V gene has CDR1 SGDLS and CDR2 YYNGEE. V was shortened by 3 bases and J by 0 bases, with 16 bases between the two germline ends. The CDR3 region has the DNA TGTGCCAGCAGCGCACGCCGGGACTCTGGCTCCTACAATGAGCAGTTCTTC. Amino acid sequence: CASSARRDSGSYNEQFF.

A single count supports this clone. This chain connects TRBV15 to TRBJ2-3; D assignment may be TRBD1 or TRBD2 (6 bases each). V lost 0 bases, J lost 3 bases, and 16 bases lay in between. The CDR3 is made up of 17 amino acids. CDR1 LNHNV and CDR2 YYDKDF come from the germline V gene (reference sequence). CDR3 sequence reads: CATSRDRGARETDTQYF. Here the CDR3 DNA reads TGTGCCACCAGCAGAGATAGGGGGGCACGGGAGACAGATACGCAGTATTTT.

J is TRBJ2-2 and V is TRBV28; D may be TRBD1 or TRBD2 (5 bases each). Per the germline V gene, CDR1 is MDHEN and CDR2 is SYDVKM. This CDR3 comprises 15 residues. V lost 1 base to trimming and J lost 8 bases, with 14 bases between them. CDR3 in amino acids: CASSLYPGSGGELFF. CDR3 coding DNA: TGTGCCAGCAGTTTATATCCGGGGTCAGGGGGGGAGCTGTTTTTT.

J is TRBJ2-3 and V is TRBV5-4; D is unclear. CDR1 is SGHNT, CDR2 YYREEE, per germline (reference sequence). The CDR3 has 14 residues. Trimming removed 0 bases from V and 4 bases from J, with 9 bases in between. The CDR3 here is CASSLGVGADTQYF. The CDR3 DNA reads TGTGCCAGCAGCTTGGGTGTCGGCGCAGATACGCAGTATTTT.

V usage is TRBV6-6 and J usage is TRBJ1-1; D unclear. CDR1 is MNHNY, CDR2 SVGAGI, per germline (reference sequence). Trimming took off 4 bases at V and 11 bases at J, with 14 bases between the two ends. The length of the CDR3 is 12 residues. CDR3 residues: CASSFLAREAFF. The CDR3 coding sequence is TGTGCCAGCAGTTTCCTGGCCCGGGAGGCTTTCTTT.

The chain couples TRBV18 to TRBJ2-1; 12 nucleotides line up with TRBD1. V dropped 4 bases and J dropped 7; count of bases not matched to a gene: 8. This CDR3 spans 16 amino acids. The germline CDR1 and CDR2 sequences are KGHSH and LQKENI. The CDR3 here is CASSLVGTGGVNEQFF. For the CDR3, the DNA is TGTGCCAGCTCACTTGTCGGGACAGGGGGCGTTAATGAGCAGTTCTTC. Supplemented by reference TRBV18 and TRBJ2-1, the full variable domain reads NAGVMQNPRHLVRRRGQEARLRCSPMKGHSHVYWYRQLPEEGLKFMVYLQKENIIDESGMPKERFSAEFPKEGPSILRIQQVVRGDSAAYFCASSLVGTGGVNEQFFGPGTRLTVL.

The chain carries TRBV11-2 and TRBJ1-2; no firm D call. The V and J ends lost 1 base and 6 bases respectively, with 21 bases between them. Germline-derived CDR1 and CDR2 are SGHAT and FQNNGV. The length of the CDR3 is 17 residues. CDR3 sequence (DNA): TGTGCCAGCAGCTTAGGGGTGGTACAAGACTTTACTGATGGCTACACCTTC. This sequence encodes CASSLGVVQDFTDGYTF.

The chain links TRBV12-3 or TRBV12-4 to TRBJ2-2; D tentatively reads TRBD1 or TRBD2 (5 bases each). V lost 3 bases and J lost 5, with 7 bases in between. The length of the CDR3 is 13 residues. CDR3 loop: CASSLGETGELFF. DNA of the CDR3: TGTGCCAGCAGTTTGGGGGAGACCGGGGAGCTGTTTTTT.

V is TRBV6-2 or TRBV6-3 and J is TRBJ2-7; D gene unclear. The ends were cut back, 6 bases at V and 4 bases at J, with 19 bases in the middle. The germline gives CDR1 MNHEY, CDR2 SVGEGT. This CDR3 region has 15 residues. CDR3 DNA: TGTGCCAGCAGACCTTTCGCGGCAGGTGTGTACGAGCAGTACTTC. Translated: CASRPFAAGVYEQYF.

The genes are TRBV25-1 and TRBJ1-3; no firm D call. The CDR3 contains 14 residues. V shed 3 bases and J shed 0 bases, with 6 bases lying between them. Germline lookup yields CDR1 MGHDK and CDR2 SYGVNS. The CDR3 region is CASSEERSGNTIYF. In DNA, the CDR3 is TGTGCCAGCAGTGAGGAGCGCTCTGGAAACACCATATATTTT.

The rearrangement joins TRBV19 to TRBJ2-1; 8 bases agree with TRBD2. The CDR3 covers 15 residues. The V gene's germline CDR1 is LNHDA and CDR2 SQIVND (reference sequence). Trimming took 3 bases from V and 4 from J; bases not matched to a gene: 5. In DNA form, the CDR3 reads TGTGCCAGTAGTATCAAGCGGGGGCCATACAATGAGCAGTTCTTC. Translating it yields CASSIKRGPYNEQFF.

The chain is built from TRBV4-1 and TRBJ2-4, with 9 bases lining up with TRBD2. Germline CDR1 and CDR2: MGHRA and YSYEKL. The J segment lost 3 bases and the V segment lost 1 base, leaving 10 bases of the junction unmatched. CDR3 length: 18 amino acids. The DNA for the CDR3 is TGCGCCAGCAGCCAAGTCCCTAGCGGGACGATGGACAAAAACATTCAGTACTTC. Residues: CASSQVPSGTMDKNIQYF.

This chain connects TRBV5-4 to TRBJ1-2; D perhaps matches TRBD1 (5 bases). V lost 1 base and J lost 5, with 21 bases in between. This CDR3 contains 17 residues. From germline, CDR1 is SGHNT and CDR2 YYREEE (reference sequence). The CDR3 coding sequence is TGTGCCAGCAGCTTGTCGGCGAGGGTACAGGACCCTTATGGCTACACCTTC. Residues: CASSLSARVQDPYGYTF.

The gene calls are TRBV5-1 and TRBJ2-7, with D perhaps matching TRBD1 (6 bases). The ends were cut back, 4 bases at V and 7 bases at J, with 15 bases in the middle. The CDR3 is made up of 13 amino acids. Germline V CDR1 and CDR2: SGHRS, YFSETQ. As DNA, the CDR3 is TGCGCCAGCAGCACGGACAGAGCTCAAGAGCAGTACTTC. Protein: CASSTDRAQEQYF.

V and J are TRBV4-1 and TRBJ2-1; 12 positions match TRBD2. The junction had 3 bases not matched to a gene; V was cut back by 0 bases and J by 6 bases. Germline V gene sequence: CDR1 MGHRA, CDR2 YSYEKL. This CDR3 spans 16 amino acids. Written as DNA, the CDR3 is TGCGCCAGCAGCCAAGAGTCTAGCGGGAGGGCCAATGAGCAGTTCTTC. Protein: CASSQESSGRANEQFF.

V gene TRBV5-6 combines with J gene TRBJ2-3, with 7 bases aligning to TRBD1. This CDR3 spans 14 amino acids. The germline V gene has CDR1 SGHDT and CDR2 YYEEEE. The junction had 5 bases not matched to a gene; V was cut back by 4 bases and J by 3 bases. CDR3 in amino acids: CASSSKGATDTQYF. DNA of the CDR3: TGTGCCAGCAGCAGTAAGGGGGCAACAGATACGCAGTATTTT.

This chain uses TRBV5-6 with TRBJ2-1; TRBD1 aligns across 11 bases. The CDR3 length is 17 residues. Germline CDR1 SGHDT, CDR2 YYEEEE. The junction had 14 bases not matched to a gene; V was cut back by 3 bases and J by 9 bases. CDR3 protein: CASSYPPGTGGTGEQFF. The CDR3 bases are TGTGCCAGCAGCTACCCGCCGGGGACAGGGGGAACGGGTGAGCAGTTCTTC.

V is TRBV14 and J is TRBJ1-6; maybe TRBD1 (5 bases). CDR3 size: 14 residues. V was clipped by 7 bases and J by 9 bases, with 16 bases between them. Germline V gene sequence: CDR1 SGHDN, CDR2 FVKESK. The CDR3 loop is CASNTGRETSPLHF. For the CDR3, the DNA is TGTGCCAGCAACACGGGCAGGGAAACTTCACCCCTCCACTTT.

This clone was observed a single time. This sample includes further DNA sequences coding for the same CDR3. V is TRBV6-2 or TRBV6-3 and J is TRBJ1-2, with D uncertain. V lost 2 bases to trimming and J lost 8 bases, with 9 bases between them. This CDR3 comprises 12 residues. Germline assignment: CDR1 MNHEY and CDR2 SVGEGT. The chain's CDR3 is CASSYTDGGYTF. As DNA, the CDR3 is TGTGCCAGCAGTTACACGGACGGCGGCTACACCTTC.

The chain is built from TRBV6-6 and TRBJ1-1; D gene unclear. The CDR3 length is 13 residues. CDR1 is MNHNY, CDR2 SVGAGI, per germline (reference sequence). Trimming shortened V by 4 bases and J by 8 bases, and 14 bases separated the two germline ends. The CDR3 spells CASSSQGLSEAFF. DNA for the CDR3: TGTGCCAGCAGTTCTCAAGGGTTGTCGGAAGCTTTCTTT.

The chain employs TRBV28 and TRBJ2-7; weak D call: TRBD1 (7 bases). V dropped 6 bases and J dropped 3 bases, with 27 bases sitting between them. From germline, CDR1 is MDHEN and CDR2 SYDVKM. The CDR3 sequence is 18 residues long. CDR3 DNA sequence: TGTGCCAGCAGCTTCCAAGCAGGGGGGTCGGGGGCCGGCTACGAGCAGTACTTC. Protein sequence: CASSFQAGGSGAGYEQYF.